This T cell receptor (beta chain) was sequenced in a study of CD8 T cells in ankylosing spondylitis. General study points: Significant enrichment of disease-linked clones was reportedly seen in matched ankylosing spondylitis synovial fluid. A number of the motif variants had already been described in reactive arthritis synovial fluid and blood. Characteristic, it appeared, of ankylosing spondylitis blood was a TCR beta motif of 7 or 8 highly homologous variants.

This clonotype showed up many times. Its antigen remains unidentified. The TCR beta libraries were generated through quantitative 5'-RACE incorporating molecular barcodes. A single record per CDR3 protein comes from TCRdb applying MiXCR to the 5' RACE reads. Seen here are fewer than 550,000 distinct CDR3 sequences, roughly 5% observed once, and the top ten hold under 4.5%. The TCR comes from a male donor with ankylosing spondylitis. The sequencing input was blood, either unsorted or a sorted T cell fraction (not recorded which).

The DNA of the CDR3 is TGTGCCACCAGCAGACGAGGTTATAGCAATCAGCCCCAGCATTTT. Translating gives CATSRRGYSNQPQHF. The chain uses TRBV15 and TRBJ1-5; D unclear. Germline V gives CDR1 LNHNV, CDR2 YYDKDF (reference sequence). Trimming pared 2 bases from V and 0 bases from J, leaving 8 bases between. The CDR3 extends over 15 amino acids. Using reference TRBV15 and TRBJ1-5 for the parts outside the CDR3, the full variable domain is DAMVIQNPRYQVTQFGKPVTLSCSQTLNHNVMYWYQQKSSQAPKLLFHYYDKDFNNEADTPDNFQSRRPNTSFCFLDIRSPGLGDTAMYLCATSRRGYSNQPQHFGDGTRLSIL.